The rows below give T cell receptor beta chains drawn from one sample of a study of cytomegalovirus exposure and HLA in healthy donors. Some clones are missing from TCRdb's copy, which holds only in-frame ones; the method was immunoSEQ multiplex PCR. This sample has 170,000 or so clones, with about three quarters found just once. The sequenced sample consisted of PBMCs. All receptors come from a woman aged 30 to 39 in good health and CMV-seropositive. The CDR3 runs from the conserved cysteine through the conserved F or W. Fields, in order: J gene, clone size, D gene, V gene, CDR3 protein, CDR3 DNA. D genes are given only for firm matches. Where a row states a size, it is once, few, many or the class of an expanded clone; other rows omit it.

TRBJ2-3 | - | - | TRBV10-3 | CAIGGASASTDTQYF | TGTGCCATCGGAGGAGCCAGTGCCAGCACAGATACGCAGTATTTT
TRBJ2-1 | - | TRBD2 | TRBV10-3 | CAILPSGGRAQEQFF | TGTGCCATACTTCCTTCTGGCGGGAGGGCGCAAGAGCAGTTCTTC
TRBJ1-1 | - | - | TRBV28 | CASSLEMNTEAFF | TGTGCCAGCAGTTTAGAGATGAACACTGAAGCTTTCTTT
TRBJ2-2 | - | TRBD2 | TRBV4-1 | CASSQGLAGTGELFF | TGCGCCAGCAGCCAAGGGCTAGCGGGCACCGGGGAGCTGTTTTTT
TRBJ2-1 | - | TRBD2 | TRBV9 | CASSGSGSSYNEQFF | TGTGCCAGCAGCGGGAGCGGGAGCTCCTACAATGAGCAGTTCTTC
TRBJ1-3 | few | - | TRBV4-2 | CASSQDNTGTGNTIYF | TGTGCCAGCAGCCAAGATAATACAGGAACGGGAAACACCATATATTTT
TRBJ1-2 | once | TRBD1 | TRBV7-3 | CASSLDRWDYGYTF | TGTGCCAGCAGCTTGGACAGGTGGGACTATGGCTACACCTTC
TRBJ1-5 | - | - | TRBV7-2 | CASSLGIRANQPQHF | TGTGCCAGCAGCTTAGGCATCAGGGCTAATCAGCCCCAGCATTTT
TRBJ2-2 | - | - | TRBV6-7 | CASSYPGSGTNTGELFF | TGTGCCAGCAGTTACCCCGGATCCGGGACGAACACCGGGGAGCTGTTTTTT
TRBJ2-1 | - | TRBD2 | TRBV10-1 | CASSESPSGPYNEQFF | TGCGCCAGCAGTGAGTCTCCTAGCGGGCCATACAATGAGCAGTTCTTC
TRBJ2-7 | - | - | TRBV4-3 | CASSPKTGAVAYEQYF | TGCGCCAGCAGCCCAAAGACAGGAGCTGTAGCCTACGAGCAGTACTTC
TRBJ1-4 | few | - | TRBV4-3 | CASSQDHDARGGNEKLFF | TGCGCCAGCAGCCAAGATCACGATGCACGGGGGGGTAATGAAAAACTGTTTTTT
TRBJ2-7 | once | - | TRBV27 | CASSEPGHDYEQYF | TGTGCCAGCAGCGAGCCGGGACACGATTACGAGCAGTACTTC
TRBJ2-2 | once | TRBD1 | TRBV5-1 | CASSIGGRGTGELFF | TGCGCCAGCAGCATAGGGGGCCGGGGCACCGGGGAGCTGTTTTTT
TRBJ2-7 | few | - | TRBV12-5 | CASALDSSLYEQYF | TGTGCTAGTGCCCTCGACAGCAGCCTCTACGAGCAGTACTTC
TRBJ1-2 | - | - | TRBV11-3 | CASSPDGQGMYGYTF | TGTGCCAGCAGCCCCGACGGTCAGGGGATGTACGGCTACACCTTC
TRBJ1-1 | - | - | TRBV30 | CAWSVRLGRSTGLNTEAFF | TGTGCCTGGAGTGTACGTTTAGGGCGGTCTACAGGTTTGAACACTGAAGCTTTCTTT
TRBJ2-7 | - | - | TRBV28 | CASTQRAAYEQYF | TGTGCCAGCACCCAGAGGGCTGCCTACGAGCAGTACTTC
TRBJ2-2 | - | TRBD2 | TRBV7-3 | CASSPGTSWGPVELFF | TGTGCCAGCAGCCCCGGGACTAGTTGGGGACCGGTGGAGCTGTTTTTT
TRBJ1-4 | - | TRBD1 | TRBV5-4 | CASSIQTGGREKLFF | TGTGCCAGCAGCATCCAGACAGGGGGACGGGAAAAACTGTTTTTT
TRBJ2-4 | - | - | TRBV19 | CASSIVGAENIQYF | TGTGCCAGTAGTATAGTGGGAGCGGAGAACATTCAGTACTTC